This passage covers 24 T cell receptor beta chains from one sample sequenced in a study of response to subunit inactivated influenza vaccine. A single record per CDR3 protein comes from TCRdb applying MiXCR to the RT-PCR reads. This sample has about 650,000 distinct CDR3 sequences, with about 15% found just once. The specimen was PBMCs from blood, collected 14 to 15 days before vaccination. The receptors originated from a man in his fifties or sixties who received an inactivated influenza vaccine.

The V and J genes are TRBV19 and TRBJ2-6; 7 nucleotides match TRBD1. This CDR3 has 15 residues. Germline V CDR1 and CDR2: LNHDA, SQIVND (reference sequence). The trim removed 7 bases at V and 4 bases at J, leaving 7 bases unmatched. The CDR3 DNA sequence: TGTGCCAGTACCTTGACAGGGAACGGGGCCAACGTCCTGACTTTC. This translates into CASTLTGNGANVLTF.

J is TRBJ2-3 and V is TRBV29-1, with a weak D call TRBD2 (6 bases). Germline CDR1 is SQVTM and CDR2 is ANQGSEA. Trimming removed 1 base from V and 8 bases from J, with 22 bases in between. The CDR3 is 16 amino acids. CDR3 coding DNA: TGCAGCGTTGAAGGACATGCCGGGACTCCCCGCCCTACGCAGTATTTT. It encodes CSVEGHAGTPRPTQYF.

In regard to this clonotype: An end of the junction does not agree with germline; a read error may underlie this. V gene TRBV12-3 or TRBV12-4 combines with J gene TRBJ1-4; 12 bases align to TRBD1. The CDR3 runs to 15 residues. The CDR3 loop reads CASSLSEVGDRGLAF. The CDR3 region has the DNA TGTGCCAGCAGTCTCTCGGAGGTTGGGGACAGGGGGCTTGCGTTT.

This clonotype turned up a few times. The chain carries TRBV5-1 and TRBJ1-5; 12 bases are a match to TRBD1. V shed 3 bases and J 7 bases; nucleotides not matched to a gene: 5. This CDR3 region has 15 residues. The germline CDR1 and CDR2 sequences are SGHRS and YFSETQ. The CDR3 DNA sequence: TGCGCCAGCAGCTCCGGGACAGGGGGCCGACAGCCCCAGCATTTT. Protein: CASSSGTGGRQPQHF. Looking up the rest from reference TRBV5-1 and TRBJ1-5 gives the full variable domain: KAGVTQTPRYLIKTRGQQVTLSCSPISGHRSVSWYQQTPGQGLQFLFEYFSETQRNKGNFPGRFSGRQFSNSRSEMNVSTLELGDSALYLCASSSGTGGRQPQHFGDGTRLSIL.

This clonotype was detected only a few times. The chain combines TRBV28 with TRBJ2-1; tentative D call: TRBD2 (6 bases). The CDR3 consists of 13 residues. The germline V gene has CDR1 MDHEN and CDR2 SYDVKM. V dropped 6 bases and J dropped 9 bases, with 15 bases sitting between them. CDR3 protein: CASRASVGSEQFF. CDR3 bases: TGTGCCAGCAGGGCTAGCGTAGGGAGTGAGCAGTTCTTC.

J is TRBJ2-3 and V is TRBV20-1; TRBD1 matches at 11 bases. Germline CDR1 reads DFQATT; CDR2 reads SNEGSKA (reference sequence). CDR3 size: 17 residues. With 0 bases clipped from V and 1 base from J, the junction kept 6 bases outside the gene matches. The CDR3 is CSARDYRGQGGTDTQYF. The CDR3 DNA reads TGCAGTGCTAGAGACTACCGGGGACAGGGGGGCACAGATACGCAGTATTTT.

This clonotype was picked up a small number of times. The gene calls are TRBV7-2 and TRBJ1-5; 9 bases match TRBD1. Looked up from germline, CDR1 is SGHTA and CDR2 is FQGNSA. Trimming at V came to 5 bases and at J to 2 bases, leaving 4 bases not matched to a gene. This CDR3 region has 15 residues. The CDR3 sequence is CASSPRTGGNQPQHF. The CDR3 region has the DNA TGTGCCAGCAGCCCCCGGACAGGGGGCAATCAGCCCCAGCATTTT. Together with reference TRBV7-2 and TRBJ1-5, the CDR3 gives the full variable domain: GAGVSQSPSNKVTEKGKDVELRCDPISGHTALYWYRQSLGQGLEFLIYFQGNSAPDKSGLPSDRFSAERTGGSVSTLTIQRTQQEDSAVYLCASSPRTGGNQPQHFGDGTRLSIL.

This clonotype occurred a few times. The chain is built from TRBV11-2 and TRBJ2-1, with 8 bases identical to TRBD2. Looked up from germline, CDR1 is SGHAT and CDR2 is FQNNGV. The junction had 6 bases not matched to a gene; V was cut back by 5 bases and J by 6 bases. This CDR3 has 14 residues. The CDR3: CASSPFTSGNEQFF. DNA of the CDR3: TGTGCCAGCAGCCCTTTTACTAGCGGCAATGAGCAGTTCTTC.

The chain joins TRBV5-6 to TRBJ2-1; D is possibly TRBD1 (5 bases). V lost 2 bases and J lost 12, with 12 bases in between. The germline V gene has CDR1 SGHDT and CDR2 YYEEEE. CDR3 size: 12 residues. The chain's CDR3 is CASSLQVSGQFF. The CDR3 bases are TGTGCCAGCAGCTTACAGGTGTCCGGGCAGTTCTTC.

This clonotype was found a few times. The genes are TRBV5-1 and TRBJ1-2, with TRBD1 matching 9 bases. Germline CDR1 and CDR2: SGHRS and YFSETQ. This CDR3 contains 14 residues. Trimming at V came to 5 bases and at J to 2 bases, leaving 4 bases not matched to a gene. CDR3 residues: CASRATGGNYGYTF. The CDR3 DNA reads TGCGCCAGCAGGGCCACAGGGGGCAACTATGGCTACACCTTC.

V gene TRBV6-6 combines with J gene TRBJ1-4; the D gene is possibly TRBD1 (6 bases). V gave up 5 bases and J gave up 10 bases, with 14 bases separating them. CDR1 is MNHNY, CDR2 SVGAGI, per germline (reference sequence). CDR3 length: 13 amino acids. CDR3 residues: CASSQKEGGKLFF. In DNA, the CDR3 is TGTGCCAGCAGTCAGAAGGAGGGGGGAAAACTGTTTTTT.

The chain uses TRBV9 and TRBJ2-7; D is unclear. V lost 1 base and J lost 1, with 9 bases in between. The germline gives CDR1 SGDLS, CDR2 YYNGEE. This CDR3 contains 14 residues. The CDR3 region has the DNA TGTGCCAGCAGCGTATCCCCACGATCCTACGAGCAGTACTTC. It yields the protein CASSVSPRSYEQYF.

A few counts support this clonotype. This chain joins TRBV4-3 and TRBJ2-5; 14 nucleotides line up with TRBD2. V was pared by 0 bases and J by 5 bases, with 14 bases of the junction left unmatched. The CDR3 has 20 residues. Germline CDR1 reads LGHNA; CDR2 reads YSLEER. The chain's CDR3 is CASSQDRGRGTSGSGETQYF. The CDR3 DNA sequence: TGCGCCAGCAGCCAAGATAGGGGAAGGGGGACTAGCGGGAGTGGGGAGACCCAGTACTTC.

This chain uses TRBV28 with TRBJ2-5; tentatively, D is TRBD1 (8 bases). The CDR3 totals 14 residues. Germline V gene sequence: CDR1 MDHEN, CDR2 SYDVKM. V was cut by 6 bases and J by 3 bases, with 14 bases left in between. CDR3 amino acids: CASRVQGGEETQYF. The CDR3 nucleotides read TGTGCCAGCAGAGTACAGGGGGGGGAAGAGACCCAGTACTTC.

This clonotype was detected only a few times. The chain recombines TRBV7-8 with TRBJ2-3, with 9 positions matching TRBD2. This CDR3 region has 14 residues. CDR1 and CDR2 from the germline V gene are SGHVS and FQNEAQ. Trimming cost V 2 bases and J 10 bases; bases outside gene matches: 7. The CDR3 bases are TGTGCCAGCAGCTTATTCGCAGCGGGGGGTTCGCAGTATTTT. It translates to CASSLFAAGGSQYF.

This clonotype was recorded at least ten times. The gene calls are TRBV20-1 and TRBJ1-1; TRBD1 might be the D (5 bases). CDR1 and CDR2 (germline): DFQATT, SNEGSKA (reference sequence). The CDR3 runs to 13 residues. V lost 5 bases and J lost 2, with 12 bases in between. The CDR3 spells CSAVPGLNTEAFF. CDR3 nucleotides: TGCAGTGCTGTACCGGGACTTAACACTGAAGCTTTCTTT.

This clonotype has more than one count but fewer than ten. The rearrangement uses TRBV12-3 or TRBV12-4 and TRBJ2-2, with 8 bases aligning to TRBD2. Unmatched junction bases numbered 7, after V lost 5 bases and J lost 5 bases. This CDR3 region has 15 residues. CDR3 nucleotides: TGTGCCAGCAGTATCAGCGGGAGTGGTACCGGGGAGCTGTTTTTT. It translates to CASSISGSGTGELFF.

This clonotype was counted between two and nine times. The chain links TRBV2 to TRBJ2-3; D may be TRBD2 (5 bases). The CDR3 is made up of 18 amino acids. Trimming took off 3 bases at V and 5 bases at J, with 24 bases between the two ends. Per germline, CDR1 SNHLY and CDR2 FYNNEI. This CDR3 is CASSDSLRAVMAKDTQYF. CDR3 in DNA: TGTGCCAGCAGTGATTCGCTGCGGGCGGTCATGGCGAAAGATACGCAGTATTTT.

This clonotype was observed a few times. V usage is TRBV25-1 and J usage is TRBJ2-1, with D uncertain. Trimming pared 2 bases from V and 7 bases from J, leaving 15 bases between. CDR1 and CDR2 (germline): MGHDK, SYGVNS. The CDR3 contains 15 residues. Here the CDR3 DNA reads TGTGCCAGCAGTGAAGGCGCTAAGGGTCGGAATGAGCAGTTCTTC. This codes for CASSEGAKGRNEQFF.

This clonotype turned up a few times. The DNA of the CDR3 is TGTGCCAGCAGCTTGGCCCGGGGGGACGTCTATGGCTACACCTTC. Its translation: CASSLARGDVYGYTF. The rearrangement uses TRBV5-5 and TRBJ1-2; TRBD1 might be the D (5 bases). CDR1 is SGHKS and CDR2 is YYEKEE in the germline V gene (reference sequence). The CDR3 is 15 residues long. Trimming pared 0 bases from V and 4 bases from J, leaving 13 bases between.

In its sample, this clonotype was seen a few times. The chain joins TRBV11-2 to TRBJ1-4, with D perhaps matching TRBD1 (5 bases). Trimming removed 5 bases from V and 12 bases from J, with 22 bases in between. From germline, CDR1 is SGHAT and CDR2 FQNNGV. The CDR3 runs to 15 residues. CDR3 nucleotides: TGTGCCAGCAGCCCAGGGCGGGGGGGTAATGATGAACTGTTTTTT. Amino acid sequence: CASSPGRGGNDELFF.

V usage is TRBV7-8 and J usage is TRBJ2-5; 9 bases agree with TRBD2. This CDR3 has 15 residues. J gave up 1 base and V 5 bases, and 5 bases lay outside the gene matches. CDR1 and CDR2 (germline): SGHVS, FQNEAQ. CDR3: CASSVSGSRQETQYF. Here the CDR3 DNA reads TGTGCCAGCAGCGTTAGCGGGAGCCGCCAAGAGACCCAGTACTTC.

The CDR3 reads CASSPDRVWYGYTF. In DNA form, the CDR3 reads TGCGCCAGCAGCCCGGACAGGGTTTGGTATGGCTACACCTTC. This rearrangement joins TRBV5-1 to TRBJ1-2; TRBD1 matches 8 bases. The CDR3 sequence is 14 residues long. Germline V gives CDR1 SGHRS, CDR2 YFSETQ. V was pared by 4 bases and J by 5 bases, with 7 bases of the junction left unmatched.

The chain is built from TRBV24-1 and TRBJ2-1; 8 bases are shared with TRBD1. This CDR3 is 15 amino acids long. Unmatched junction bases numbered 6, after V lost 1 base and J lost 8 bases. The germline V gene encodes CDR1 KGHDR and CDR2 SFDVKD. CDR3 sequence: CATSDFGQGADEQFF. As DNA, the CDR3 is TGTGCCACCAGTGATTTCGGACAGGGTGCGGATGAGCAGTTCTTC.